A single sample is the source of the 13 T cell receptor beta chains below, sequenced in a study of Graves' ophthalmopathy and Graves' hyperthyroidism. CDR3 regions of TCR beta were amplified from RNA transcripts. First-round RT-PCR used HTBI primers; second-round multiplex PCR followed. One entry per CDR3 protein results from TCRdb running MiXCR on the multiplex PCR reads. The profile shows about 210,000 distinct CDR3 sequences, roughly 29% of them singletons. The specimen was peripheral blood. The source is a man aged 45-65 years with Graves' ophthalmopathy.

The V call is TRBV6-5, the J call TRBJ2-7, with 9 bases aligning to TRBD2. After removal of 0 bases from V and 5 bases from J, the junction contained 5 bases not matched to a gene. CDR1 and CDR2 (germline): MNHEY, SVGAGI. CDR3 length equals 15 residues. The CDR3 here is CASSYSRGGLDEQYF. The CDR3 nucleotides read TGTGCCAGCAGTTACTCGCGGGGGGGCCTCGACGAGCAGTACTTC.

This clonotype was counted many times. This chain links TRBV4-2 with TRBJ2-7; 7 bases map to TRBD2. V lost 1 base and J lost 6; bases outside the gene matches: 6. This CDR3 is built from 14 residues. Germline V CDR1 and CDR2: LGHNA, YNFKEQ. This CDR3 reads CASSQVEGGREQYF. CDR3 coding DNA: TGTGCCAGCAGCCAAGTCGAGGGAGGGCGCGAGCAGTACTTC.

This clonotype was observed at least ten times. The chain links TRBV12-3 or TRBV12-4 to TRBJ1-5; D is undetermined. The germline V and J ends were trimmed by 7 bases and 7 bases, with 11 bases remaining between them. The CDR3 runs 12 residues. CDR3 in amino acids: CASTKPGQPQHF. The CDR3 DNA sequence: TGTGCCAGCACCAAACCCGGCCAGCCCCAGCATTTT.

V usage is TRBV19 and J usage is TRBJ1-5; weak D call: TRBD1 (6 bases). Per germline, CDR1 LNHDA and CDR2 SQIVND (reference sequence). V was cut by 3 bases and J by 3 bases, with 18 bases left in between. The CDR3 extends over 17 amino acids. The CDR3 nucleotides read TGTGCCAGTAGTATTTACTTCCGGGACAAAGTCAATCAGCCCCAGCATTTT. The encoded protein is CASSIYFRDKVNQPQHF. Looking up the rest from reference TRBV19 and TRBJ1-5 gives the full variable domain: DGGITQSPKYLFRKEGQNVTLSCEQNLNHDAMYWYRQDPGQGLRLIYYSQIVNDFQKGDIAEGYSVSREKKESFPLTVTSAQKNPTAFYLCASSIYFRDKVNQPQHFGDGTRLSIL.

The V call is TRBV6-1, the J call TRBJ2-7; weak D call: TRBD2 (6 bases). The V gene's germline CDR1 is MNHNS and CDR2 SASEGT. The CDR3 covers 17 residues. V lost 9 bases and J lost 6, with 30 bases in between. For the CDR3, the DNA is TGTGCCAGTGCGAGGGGTTCCGGGGGAGGACGACTCGGCGAGCAGTACTTC. Translation gives CASARGSGGGRLGEQYF.

This clonotype was detected many times. The chain is built from TRBV2 and TRBJ1-5; 7 nucleotides agree with TRBD1. This CDR3 comprises 17 residues. V lost 6 bases and J lost 5; bases outside the gene matches: 16. The germline CDR1 and CDR2 sequences are SNHLY and FYNNEI. In DNA form, the CDR3 reads TGTGCCAGCAGCGGAGGCGACAGGGCTAAAGGGGATCAGCCCCAGCATTTT. It is translated as CASSGGDRAKGDQPQHF. The full variable domain, its missing parts supplied by reference TRBV2 and TRBJ1-5, is EPEVTQTPSHQVTQMGQEVILRCVPISNHLYFYWYRQILGQKVEFLVSFYNNEISEKSEIFDDQFSVERPDGSNFTLKIRSTKLEDSAMYFCASSGGDRAKGDQPQHFGDGTRLSIL.

This clonotype was seen ten or more times. The chain employs TRBV29-1 and TRBJ1-1; D is undetermined. Germline CDR1 reads SQVTM; CDR2 reads ANQGSEA. Trimming removed 4 bases from V and 0 bases from J, with 6 bases in between. This CDR3 region has 12 residues. The CDR3 DNA follows: TGCAGCGTTGGGCGGTTGAACACTGAAGCTTTCTTT. It yields the protein CSVGRLNTEAFF.

This chain links TRBV6-1 with TRBJ2-5, with D possibly matching TRBD2 (5 bases). CDR3 size: 13 residues. Germline-derived CDR1 and CDR2 are MNHNS and SASEGT. The germline V and J ends were trimmed by 7 bases and 2 bases, with 11 bases remaining between them. CDR3 DNA sequence: TGTGCCAGCAAGAAGGACTTACAAGAGACCCAGTACTTC. Translation: CASKKDLQETQYF.

This clonotype was recorded many times. V usage is TRBV5-1 and J usage is TRBJ2-7; 10 nucleotides line up with TRBD2. Germline V CDR1 and CDR2: SGHRS, YFSETQ. V trimming: 1 base; J trimming: 2 bases; junction bases outside the gene matches: 3. This CDR3 has 15 residues. Here the CDR3 reads CASSLSGLAAYEQYF. In nucleotides, the CDR3 is TGCGCCAGCAGCTTGTCAGGACTAGCGGCCTACGAGCAGTACTTC.

This clonotype was detected many times. The chain employs TRBV20-1 and TRBJ2-5, with TRBD2 matching 14 bases. Per the germline V gene, CDR1 is DFQATT and CDR2 is SNEGSKA (reference sequence). This CDR3 has 17 amino acids. V gave up 0 bases and J gave up 5 bases; unmatched junction bases: 8. The CDR3 here is CSARDQRLAGGVETQYF. CDR3 coding DNA: TGCAGTGCTAGAGATCAGAGACTAGCGGGAGGGGTGGAGACCCAGTACTTC.

The CDR3 loop reads CAGDSGNTIYF. The DNA for the CDR3 is TGTGCCGGTGATTCTGGAAACACCATATATTTT. The rearrangement uses TRBV30 and TRBJ1-3; D ambiguous. The CDR3 sequence is 11 residues long. V shed 8 bases and J shed 1 base, with 6 bases lying between them. Germline-derived CDR1 and CDR2 are GTSNPN and SVGIG (reference sequence).

The chain carries TRBV7-2 and TRBJ1-6; no reliable D call. CDR1 and CDR2 (germline): SGHTA, FQGNSA. The CDR3 contains 16 residues. Trimming removed 2 bases at V and 7 bases at J, with 15 bases between. CDR3 protein: CASSLLPFQSNSPLHF. In DNA form, the CDR3 reads TGTGCCAGCAGCTTATTGCCATTCCAAAGCAATTCACCCCTCCACTTT. Using reference TRBV7-2 and TRBJ1-6 for the parts outside the CDR3, the full variable domain is GAGVSQSPSNKVTEKGKDVELRCDPISGHTALYWYRQSLGQGLEFLIYFQGNSAPDKSGLPSDRFSAERTGGSVSTLTIQRTQQEDSAVYLCASSLLPFQSNSPLHFGNGTRLTVT.

This clonotype was seen many times. V is TRBV5-1 and J is TRBJ2-7; no clear D gene. The CDR3 sequence is 14 residues long. V lost 4 bases to trimming and J lost 4 bases, with 15 bases between them. Germline assignment: CDR1 SGHRS and CDR2 YFSETQ. CDR3 in amino acids: CASSVQPESYEQYF. CDR3 DNA: TGCGCCAGCAGCGTCCAACCTGAATCTTACGAGCAGTACTTC.